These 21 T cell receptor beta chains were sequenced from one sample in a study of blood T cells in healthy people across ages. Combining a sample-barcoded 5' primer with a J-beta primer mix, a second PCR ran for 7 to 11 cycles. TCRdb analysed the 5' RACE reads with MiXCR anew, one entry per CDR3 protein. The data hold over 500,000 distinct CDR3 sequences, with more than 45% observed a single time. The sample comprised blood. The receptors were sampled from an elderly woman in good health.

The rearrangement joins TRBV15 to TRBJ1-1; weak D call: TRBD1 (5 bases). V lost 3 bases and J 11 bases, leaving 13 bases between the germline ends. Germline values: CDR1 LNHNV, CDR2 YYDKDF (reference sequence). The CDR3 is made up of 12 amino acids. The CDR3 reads CATSRERGDAFF. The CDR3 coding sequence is TGTGCCACCAGCAGGGAGAGAGGGGACGCTTTCTTT.

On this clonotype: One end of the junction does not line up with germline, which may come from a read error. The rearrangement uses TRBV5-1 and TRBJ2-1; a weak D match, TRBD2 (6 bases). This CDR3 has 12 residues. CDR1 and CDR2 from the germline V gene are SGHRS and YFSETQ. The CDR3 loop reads CASSFNGGERFF. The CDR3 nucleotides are TGCGCCAGCAGCTTTAACGGGGGAGAGCGGTTCTTC.

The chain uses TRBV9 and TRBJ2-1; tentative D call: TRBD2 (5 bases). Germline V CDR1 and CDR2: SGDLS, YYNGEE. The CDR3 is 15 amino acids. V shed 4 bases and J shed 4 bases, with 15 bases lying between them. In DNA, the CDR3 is TGTGCCAGCAGCCGCTTCCCCCGGGGATACAATGAGCAGTTCTTC. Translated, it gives CASSRFPRGYNEQFF.

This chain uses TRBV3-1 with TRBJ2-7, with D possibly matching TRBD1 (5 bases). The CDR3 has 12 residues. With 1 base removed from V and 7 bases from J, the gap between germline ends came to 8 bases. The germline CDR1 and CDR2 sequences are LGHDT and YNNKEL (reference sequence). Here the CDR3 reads CASSQVRTEQYF. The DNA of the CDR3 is TGTGCCAGCAGCCAAGTAAGGACAGAGCAGTACTTC.

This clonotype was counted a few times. Here the CDR3 reads CAWSVPTSYSNQPQHF. The CDR3 region has the DNA TGTGCCTGGAGTGTACCGACATCTTATAGCAATCAGCCCCAGCATTTT. The rearrangement links TRBV30 to TRBJ1-5; D unresolved. The germline V gene encodes CDR1 GTSNPN and CDR2 SVGIG (reference sequence). Trimming removed 0 bases from V and 0 bases from J, with 12 bases in between. This CDR3 spans 16 amino acids.

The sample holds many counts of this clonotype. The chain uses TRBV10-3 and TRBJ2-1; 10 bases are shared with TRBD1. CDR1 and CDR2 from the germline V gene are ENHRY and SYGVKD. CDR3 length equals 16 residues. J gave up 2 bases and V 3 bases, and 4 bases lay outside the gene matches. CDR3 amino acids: CAISDGQGGPYNEQFF. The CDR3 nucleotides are TGTGCCATCAGTGACGGACAGGGGGGCCCCTACAATGAGCAGTTCTTC.

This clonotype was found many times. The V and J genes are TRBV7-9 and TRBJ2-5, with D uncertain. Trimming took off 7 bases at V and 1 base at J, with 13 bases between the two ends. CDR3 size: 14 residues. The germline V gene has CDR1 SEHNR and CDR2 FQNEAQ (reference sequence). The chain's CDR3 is CASKVAGSQETQYF. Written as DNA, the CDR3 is TGTGCCAGCAAGGTAGCAGGTTCCCAAGAGACCCAGTACTTC.

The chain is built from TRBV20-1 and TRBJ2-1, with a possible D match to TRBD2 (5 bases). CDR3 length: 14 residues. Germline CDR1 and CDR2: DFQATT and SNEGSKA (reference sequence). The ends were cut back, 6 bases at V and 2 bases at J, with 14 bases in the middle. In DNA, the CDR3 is TGCAGTGCCCATAAAACCGGGGCCTACAATGAGCAGTTCTTC. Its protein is CSAHKTGAYNEQFF.

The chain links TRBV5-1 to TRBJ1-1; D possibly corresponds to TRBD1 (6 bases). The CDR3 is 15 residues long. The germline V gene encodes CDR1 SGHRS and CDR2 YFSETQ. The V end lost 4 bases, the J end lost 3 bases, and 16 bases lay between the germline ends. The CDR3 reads CASSPGAGAYTEAFF. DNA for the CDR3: TGCGCCAGCAGCCCGGGGGCAGGGGCCTACACTGAAGCTTTCTTT.

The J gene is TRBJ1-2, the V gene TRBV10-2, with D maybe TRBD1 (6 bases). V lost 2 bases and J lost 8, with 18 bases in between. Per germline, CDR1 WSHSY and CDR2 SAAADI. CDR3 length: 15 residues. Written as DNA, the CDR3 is TGCGCCAGCAGTGAGATGGGACAATCATCGGGGGGCTACACCTTC. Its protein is CASSEMGQSSGGYTF.

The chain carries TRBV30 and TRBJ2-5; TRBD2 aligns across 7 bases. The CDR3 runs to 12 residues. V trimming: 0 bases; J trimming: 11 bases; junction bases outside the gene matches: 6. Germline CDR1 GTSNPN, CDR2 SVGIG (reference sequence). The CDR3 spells CAWSVTGREQYF. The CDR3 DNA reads TGTGCCTGGAGTGTAACCGGGCGGGAGCAGTACTTC.

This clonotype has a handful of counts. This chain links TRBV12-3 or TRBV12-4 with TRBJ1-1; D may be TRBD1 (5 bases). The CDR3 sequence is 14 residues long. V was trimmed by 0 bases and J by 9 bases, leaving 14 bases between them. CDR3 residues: CASSLARDALKAFF. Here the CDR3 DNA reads TGTGCCAGCAGTTTAGCCCGGGACGCCCTTAAAGCTTTCTTT.

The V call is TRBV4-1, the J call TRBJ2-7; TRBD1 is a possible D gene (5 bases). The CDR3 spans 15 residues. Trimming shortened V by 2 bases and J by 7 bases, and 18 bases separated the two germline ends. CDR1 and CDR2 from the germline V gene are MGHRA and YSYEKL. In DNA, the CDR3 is TGCGCCAGCAGCCAATTAGTTAGGGGCGGTCATGAGCAGTACTTC. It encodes CASSQLVRGGHEQYF.

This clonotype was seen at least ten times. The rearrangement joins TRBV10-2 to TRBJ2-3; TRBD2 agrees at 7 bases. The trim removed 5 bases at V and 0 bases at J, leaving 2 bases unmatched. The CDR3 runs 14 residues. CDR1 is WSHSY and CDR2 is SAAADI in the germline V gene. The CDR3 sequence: CASSPAGSTDTQYF. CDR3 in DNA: TGCGCCAGCAGTCCAGCGGGAAGCACAGATACGCAGTATTTT.

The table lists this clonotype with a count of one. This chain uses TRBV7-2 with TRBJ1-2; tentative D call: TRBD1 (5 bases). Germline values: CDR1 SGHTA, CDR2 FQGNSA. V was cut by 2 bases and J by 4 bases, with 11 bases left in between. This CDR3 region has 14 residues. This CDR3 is CASSLRQGAYGYTF. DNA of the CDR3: TGTGCCAGCAGCTTAAGGCAGGGAGCCTATGGCTACACCTTC.

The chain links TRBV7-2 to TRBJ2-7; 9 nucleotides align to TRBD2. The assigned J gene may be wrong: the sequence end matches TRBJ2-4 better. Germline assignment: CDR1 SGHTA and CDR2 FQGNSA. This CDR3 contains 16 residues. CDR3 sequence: CASSRGGAFGKNIQYF. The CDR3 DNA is TGTGCCAGCAGCCGCGGGGGGGCATTTGGCAAAAACATTCAGTACTTC.

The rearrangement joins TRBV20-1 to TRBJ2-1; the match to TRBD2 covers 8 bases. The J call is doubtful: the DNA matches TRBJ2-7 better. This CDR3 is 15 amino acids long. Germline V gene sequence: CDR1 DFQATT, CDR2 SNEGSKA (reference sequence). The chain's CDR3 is CSADASTSGYNEQYF. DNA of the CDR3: TGCAGTGCTGATGCGTCTACTAGCGGATACAATGAGCAGTACTTC.

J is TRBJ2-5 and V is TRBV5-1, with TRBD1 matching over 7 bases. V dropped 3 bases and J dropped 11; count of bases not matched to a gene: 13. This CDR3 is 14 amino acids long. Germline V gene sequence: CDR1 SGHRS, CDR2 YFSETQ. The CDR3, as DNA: TGCGCCAGCAGCTCCGCCCCGGACAGGAATTTGCAGTACTTC. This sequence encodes CASSSAPDRNLQYF.

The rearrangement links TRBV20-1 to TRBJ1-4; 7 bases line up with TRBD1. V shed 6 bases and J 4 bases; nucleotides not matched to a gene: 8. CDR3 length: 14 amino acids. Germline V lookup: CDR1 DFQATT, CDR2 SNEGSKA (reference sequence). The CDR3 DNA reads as TGCAGTGCCCACACCGGGACAGATAATGAAAAACTGTTTTTT. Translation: CSAHTGTDNEKLFF.

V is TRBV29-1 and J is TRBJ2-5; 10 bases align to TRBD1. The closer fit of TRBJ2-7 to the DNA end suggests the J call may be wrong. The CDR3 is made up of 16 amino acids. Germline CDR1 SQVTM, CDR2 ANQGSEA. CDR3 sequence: CSVAGTGDRWTYEQYF. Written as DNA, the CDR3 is TGCAGCGTAGCCGGGACAGGGGATCGATGGACCTACGAGCAGTACTTC.

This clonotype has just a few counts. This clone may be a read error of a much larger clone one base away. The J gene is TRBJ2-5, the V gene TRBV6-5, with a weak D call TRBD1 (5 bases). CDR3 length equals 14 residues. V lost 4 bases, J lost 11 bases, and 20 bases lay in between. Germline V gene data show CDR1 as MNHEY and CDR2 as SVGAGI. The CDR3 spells CASSSPNRSTKQYF. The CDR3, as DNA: TGTGCCAGCAGTTCCCCGAACAGGTCCACTAAGCAGTACTTC.